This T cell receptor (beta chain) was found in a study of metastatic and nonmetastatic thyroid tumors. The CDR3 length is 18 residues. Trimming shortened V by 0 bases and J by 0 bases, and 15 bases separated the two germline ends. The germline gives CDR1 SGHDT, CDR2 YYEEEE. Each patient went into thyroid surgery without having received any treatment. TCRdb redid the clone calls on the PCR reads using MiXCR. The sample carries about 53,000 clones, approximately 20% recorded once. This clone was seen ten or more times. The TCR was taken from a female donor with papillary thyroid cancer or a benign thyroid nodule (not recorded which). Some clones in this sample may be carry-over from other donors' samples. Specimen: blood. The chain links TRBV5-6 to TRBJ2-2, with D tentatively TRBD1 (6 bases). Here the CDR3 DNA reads TGTGCCAGCAGCTTGGCCATCCGAGGACAGTCGAACACCGGGGAGCTGTTTTTT. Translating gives CASSLAIRGQSNTGELFF.